Below, one TCR beta chain is given with its context. The antigen it binds to is not known. Base qualities are not at hand, and no much larger clone is one base apart. The sample is drawn from a study of blood T cell repertoires in COVID-19 (dated by TCRdb to the early 2020s). Study-level background: Samples from collaborators originated in the United States, Italy and Spain and spanned both the acute and convalescent phases of COVID-19. The samples were drawn from two sources: the first 160 participants of the ongoing ImmuneRACE study, and 1,200 or so subjects contributed by 6 global collaborators. The repertoires were made available in a free public database intended to serve as a resource for research on the immune response to SARS-CoV-2. The sample metadata nearly always contained a de-identified subject ID, COVID-19 status, age in years and sex. The prospective study material was composed of cDNA or gDNA derived from T cells, B-cell-depleted T cells, or PBMCs. Where HLA class I and class II types were available, the types were taken from metadata supplied by the sample provider, not from assay-based typing. The dataset comprised deeply sampled blood TCRbeta repertoires from subjects exposed to, actively infected with, or recovered from COVID-19.

CDR3 length: 15 amino acids, cysteine to phenylalanine. Just the 45-base CDR3 DNA is kept, in frame starting at base 1. The germline V gene (reference sequence) provides CDR1 PRHDT and CDR2 FYEKMQ. V loses 5 bases at its end and J loses 3 bases; junction bases beyond the gene matches: 6. The immunoSEQ Assay, a bias-controlled multiplex PCR, was used to amplify TCRbeta CDR3 regions from genomic DNA. In the paper's pipeline: The number of nucleated cells in each sample was estimated by amplification of reference gene primers within the assay. Sequence reads were collapsed and filtered to measure the absolute abundance of every unique TCRbeta CDR3 rearrangement. Productive Simpson clonality was computed per sample as the square root of Simpson's diversity index over productive rearrangements. The table comes from immuneACCESS by way of TCRdb, which keeps in-frame sequences with V and J called. Part of the clones is missing from these tables; in studies checked, under half for an unresolved V gene and the rest for unknown reasons. V and J calls and clone size are those listed in that table; D and trimming were worked out from the DNA. A total of about 57,000 clones appear in this sample, 70% to 80% of them only once. The ten largest clones capture approximately 3.8% of the sample.

Whole blood was collected in K2EDTA tubes by collaborating institutions according to the institutions' own protocols. For TCRbeta analysis, collaborators shipped samples in one of three forms: frozen whole blood, isolated PBMCs, or DNA extracted from either of those sample types. What the work shows at the level of the full study, not this receptor alone: How much clinical and demographic metadata was included differed by source and by participant, and the metadata was provided uncurated.

Material: peripheral blood. The TCR was taken from a man aged 55 to 69 with acute or convalescent COVID-19. The chain was built from TRBV13 and TRBJ1-3; 8 bases in the junction line up with TRBD1. The DNA reads TGTGCCAGCAGCCCTCCAGGGGGCGTTGGAAACACCATATATTTT. This translates into CASSPPGGVGNTIYF.